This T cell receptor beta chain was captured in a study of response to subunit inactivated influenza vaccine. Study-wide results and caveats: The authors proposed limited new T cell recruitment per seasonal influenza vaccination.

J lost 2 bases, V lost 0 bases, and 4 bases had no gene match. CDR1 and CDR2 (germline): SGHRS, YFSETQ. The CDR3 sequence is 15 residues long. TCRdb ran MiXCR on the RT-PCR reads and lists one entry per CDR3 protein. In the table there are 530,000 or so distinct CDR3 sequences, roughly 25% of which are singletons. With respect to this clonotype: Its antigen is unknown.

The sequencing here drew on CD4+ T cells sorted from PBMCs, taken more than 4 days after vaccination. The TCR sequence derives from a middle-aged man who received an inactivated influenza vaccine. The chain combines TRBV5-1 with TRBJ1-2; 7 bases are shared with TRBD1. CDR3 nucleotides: TGCGCCAGCAGCTTGGGGGGACAGTTCAACTATGGCTACACCTTC. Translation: CASSLGGQFNYGYTF.